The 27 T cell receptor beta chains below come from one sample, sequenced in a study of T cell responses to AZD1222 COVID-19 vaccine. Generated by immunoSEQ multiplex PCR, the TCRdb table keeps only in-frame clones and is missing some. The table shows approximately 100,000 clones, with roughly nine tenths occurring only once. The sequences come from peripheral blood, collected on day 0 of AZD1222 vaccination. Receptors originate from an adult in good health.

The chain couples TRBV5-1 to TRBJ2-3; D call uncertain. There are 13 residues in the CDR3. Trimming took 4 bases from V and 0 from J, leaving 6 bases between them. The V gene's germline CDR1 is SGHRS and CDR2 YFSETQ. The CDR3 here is CASSPPSTDTQYF. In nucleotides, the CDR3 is TGCGCCAGCAGCCCCCCTAGCACAGATACGCAGTATTTT. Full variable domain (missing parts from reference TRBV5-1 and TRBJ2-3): KAGVTQTPRYLIKTRGQQVTLSCSPISGHRSVSWYQQTPGQGLQFLFEYFSETQRNKGNFPGRFSGRQFSNSRSEMNVSTLELGDSALYLCASSPPSTDTQYFGPGTRLTVL.

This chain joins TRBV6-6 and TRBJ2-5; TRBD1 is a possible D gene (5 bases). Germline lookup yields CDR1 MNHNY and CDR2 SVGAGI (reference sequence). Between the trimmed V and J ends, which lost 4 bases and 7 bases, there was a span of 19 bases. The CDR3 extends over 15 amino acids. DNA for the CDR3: TGTGCCAGCAGTTCTCCCCAAGGGGCGCATGGGACCCAGTACTTC. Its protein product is CASSSPQGAHGTQYF.

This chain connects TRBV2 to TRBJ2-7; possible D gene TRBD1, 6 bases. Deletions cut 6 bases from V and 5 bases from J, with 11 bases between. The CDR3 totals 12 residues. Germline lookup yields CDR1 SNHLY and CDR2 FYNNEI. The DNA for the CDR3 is TGTGCCAGCAGGAGGACAGTCAACGAGCAGTACTTC. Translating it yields CASRRTVNEQYF.

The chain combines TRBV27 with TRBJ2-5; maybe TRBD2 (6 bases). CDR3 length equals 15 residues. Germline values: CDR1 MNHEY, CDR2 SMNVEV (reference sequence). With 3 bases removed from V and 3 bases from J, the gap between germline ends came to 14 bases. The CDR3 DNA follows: TGTGCCAGCAGTTTTGGGGGAGGCGGTGAAGAGACCCAGTACTTC. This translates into CASSFGGGGEETQYF.

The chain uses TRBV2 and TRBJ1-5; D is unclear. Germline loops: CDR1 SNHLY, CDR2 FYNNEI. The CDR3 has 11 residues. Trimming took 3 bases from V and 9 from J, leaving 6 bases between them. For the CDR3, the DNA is TGTGCCAGCAGTGATCCCTCGCCCCAGCATTTT. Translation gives CASSDPSPQHF.

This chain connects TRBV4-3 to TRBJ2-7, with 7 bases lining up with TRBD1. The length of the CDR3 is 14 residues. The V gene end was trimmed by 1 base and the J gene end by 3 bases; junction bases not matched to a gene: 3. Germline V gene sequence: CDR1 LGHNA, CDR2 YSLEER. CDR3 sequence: CASSQGGGRYEQYF. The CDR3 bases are TGCGCCAGCAGCCAAGGAGGGGGCCGCTACGAGCAGTACTTC.

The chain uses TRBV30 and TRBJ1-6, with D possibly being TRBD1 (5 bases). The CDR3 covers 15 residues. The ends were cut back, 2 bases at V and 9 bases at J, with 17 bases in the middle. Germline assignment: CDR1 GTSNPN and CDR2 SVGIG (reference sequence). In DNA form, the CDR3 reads TGTGCCTGGAGTTACGCGGGACCGGGGGGTTCACCCCTCCACTTT. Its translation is CAWSYAGPGGSPLHF.

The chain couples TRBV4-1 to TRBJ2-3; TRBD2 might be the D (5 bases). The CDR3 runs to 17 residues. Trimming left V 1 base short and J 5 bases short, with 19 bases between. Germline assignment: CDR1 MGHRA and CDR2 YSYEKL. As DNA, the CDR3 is TGCGCCAGCAGCCAAGGACGAGCGGTTCTTGAGGGAGATACGCAGTATTTT. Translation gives CASSQGRAVLEGDTQYF.

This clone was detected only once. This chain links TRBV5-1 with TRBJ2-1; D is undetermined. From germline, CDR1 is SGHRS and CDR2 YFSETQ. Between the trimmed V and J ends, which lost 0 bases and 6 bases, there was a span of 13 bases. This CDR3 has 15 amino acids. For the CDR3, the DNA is TGCGCCAGCAGCTTGGGAGGCCCCTCTCTCAATGAGCAGTTCTTC. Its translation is CASSLGGPSLNEQFF.

The CDR3 region has the DNA TGTGCCAGCTCACCACGGTCGCAGAGGACTGAAGCTTTCTTT. As protein: CASSPRSQRTEAFF. The J gene is TRBJ1-1, the V gene TRBV18, with D hard to call. CDR3 length: 14 residues. Per the germline V gene, CDR1 is KGHSH and CDR2 is LQKENI. The ends were cut back, 1 base at V and 5 bases at J, with 11 bases in the middle. The full variable domain, completed using reference TRBV18 and TRBJ1-1, is NAGVMQNPRHLVRRRGQEARLRCSPMKGHSHVYWYRQLPEEGLKFMVYLQKENIIDESGMPKERFSAEFPKEGPSILRIQQVVRGDSAAYFCASSPRSQRTEAFFGQGTRLTVV.

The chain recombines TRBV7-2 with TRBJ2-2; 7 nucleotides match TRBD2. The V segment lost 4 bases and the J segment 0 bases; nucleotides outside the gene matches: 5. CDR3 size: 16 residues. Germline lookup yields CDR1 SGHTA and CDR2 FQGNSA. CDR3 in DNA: TGTGCCAGCAGCTCCTTAGCGGGTTCGAACACCGGGGAGCTGTTTTTT. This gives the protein CASSSLAGSNTGELFF.

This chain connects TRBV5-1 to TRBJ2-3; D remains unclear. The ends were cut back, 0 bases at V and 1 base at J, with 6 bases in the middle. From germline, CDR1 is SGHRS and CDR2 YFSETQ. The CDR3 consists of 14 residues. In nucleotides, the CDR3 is TGCGCCAGCAGCTTGGACACGGGCACAGATACGCAGTATTTT. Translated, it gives CASSLDTGTDTQYF.

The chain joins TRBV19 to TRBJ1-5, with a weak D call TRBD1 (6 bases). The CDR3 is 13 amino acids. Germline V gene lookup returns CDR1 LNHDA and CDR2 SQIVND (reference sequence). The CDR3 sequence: CSCNREGNQPQHF. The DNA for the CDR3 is TGTTCCTGCAACAGGGAAGGCAATCAGCCCCAGCATTTT. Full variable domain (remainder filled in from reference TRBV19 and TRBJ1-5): DGGITQSPKYLFRKEGQNVTLSCEQNLNHDAMYWYRQDPGQGLRLIYYSQIVNDFQKGDIAEGYSVSREKKESFPLTVTSAQKNPTAFYLCSCNREGNQPQHFGDGTRLSIL.

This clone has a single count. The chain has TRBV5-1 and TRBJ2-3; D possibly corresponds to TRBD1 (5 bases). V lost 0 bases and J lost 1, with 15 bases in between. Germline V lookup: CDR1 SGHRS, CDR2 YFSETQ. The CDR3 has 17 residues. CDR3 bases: TGCGCCAGCAGCTTGGGCGCCGACAGTTTGGGCACAGATACGCAGTATTTT. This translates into CASSLGADSLGTDTQYF.

This CDR3 reads CASSLLPGGQETQYF. The DNA of the CDR3 is TGTGCCAGCAGTTTACTCCCGGGGGGCCAGGAGACCCAGTACTTC. The chain has TRBV7-2 and TRBJ2-5; tentatively, D is TRBD2 (7 bases). The CDR3 is 15 residues long. Germline V lookup: CDR1 SGHTA, CDR2 FQGNSA. V was pared by 6 bases and J by 5 bases, with 19 bases between.

CDR3 sequence reads: CASSEEPRGQPQHF. The CDR3 DNA reads TGCGCCAGCAGTGAGGAGCCCCGGGGTCAGCCCCAGCATTTT. This sequence joins TRBV10-1 and TRBJ1-5; D is ambiguous. The length of the CDR3 is 14 residues. Per the germline V gene, CDR1 is WNHNN and CDR2 is SYGVQD (reference sequence). The germline V and J ends were trimmed by 2 bases and 6 bases, with 11 bases remaining between them.

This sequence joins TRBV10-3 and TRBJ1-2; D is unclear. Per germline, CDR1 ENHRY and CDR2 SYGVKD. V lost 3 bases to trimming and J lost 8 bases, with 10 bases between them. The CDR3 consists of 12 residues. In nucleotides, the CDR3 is TGTGCCATCAGTGACGAGGCCGGAGGCTACACCTTC. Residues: CAISDEAGGYTF.

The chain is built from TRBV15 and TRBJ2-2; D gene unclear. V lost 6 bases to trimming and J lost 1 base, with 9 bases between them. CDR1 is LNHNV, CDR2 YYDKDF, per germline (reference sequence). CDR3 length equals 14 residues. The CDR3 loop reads CATRPSQNTGELFF. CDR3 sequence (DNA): TGTGCCACCAGGCCCTCGCAGAACACCGGGGAGCTGTTTTTT.

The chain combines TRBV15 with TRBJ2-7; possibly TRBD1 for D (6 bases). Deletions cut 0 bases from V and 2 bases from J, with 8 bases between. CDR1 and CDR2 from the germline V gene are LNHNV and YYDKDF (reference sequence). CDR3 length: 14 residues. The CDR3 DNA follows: TGTGCCACCAGCAGAGACAGGGGACCCTACGAGCAGTACTTC. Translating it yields CATSRDRGPYEQYF.

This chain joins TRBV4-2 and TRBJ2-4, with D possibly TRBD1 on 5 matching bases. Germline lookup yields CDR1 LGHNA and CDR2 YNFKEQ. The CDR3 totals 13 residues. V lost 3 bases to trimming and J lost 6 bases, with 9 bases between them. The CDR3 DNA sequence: TGTGCCAGCAGCCAGGGGCTAGGAAACATTCAGTACTTC. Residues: CASSQGLGNIQYF.

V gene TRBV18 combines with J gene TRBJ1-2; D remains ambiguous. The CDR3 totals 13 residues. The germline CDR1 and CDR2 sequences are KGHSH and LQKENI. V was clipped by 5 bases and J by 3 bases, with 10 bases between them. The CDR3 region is CASSTGDHYGYTF. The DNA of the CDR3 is TGTGCCAGCTCAACTGGAGACCACTATGGCTACACCTTC.

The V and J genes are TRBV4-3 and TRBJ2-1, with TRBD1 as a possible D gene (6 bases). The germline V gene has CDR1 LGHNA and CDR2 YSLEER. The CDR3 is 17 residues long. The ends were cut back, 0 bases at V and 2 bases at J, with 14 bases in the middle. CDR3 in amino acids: CASSQDLGRGPYNEQFF. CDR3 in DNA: TGCGCCAGCAGCCAAGATCTGGGCAGGGGCCCCTACAATGAGCAGTTCTTC.

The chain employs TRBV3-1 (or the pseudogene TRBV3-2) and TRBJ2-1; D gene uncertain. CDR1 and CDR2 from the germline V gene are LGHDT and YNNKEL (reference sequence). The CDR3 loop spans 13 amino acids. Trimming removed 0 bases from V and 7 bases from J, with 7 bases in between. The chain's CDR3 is CASSQDGANEQFF. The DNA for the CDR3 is TGTGCCAGCAGCCAAGATGGCGCGAATGAGCAGTTCTTC.

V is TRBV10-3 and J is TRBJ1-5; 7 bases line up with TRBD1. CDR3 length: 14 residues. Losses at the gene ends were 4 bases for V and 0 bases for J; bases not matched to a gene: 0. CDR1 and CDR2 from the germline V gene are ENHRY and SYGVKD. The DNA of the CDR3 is TGTGCCATCAGTGGGGACAGTAGCAATCAGCCCCAGCATTTT. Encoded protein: CAISGDSSNQPQHF.

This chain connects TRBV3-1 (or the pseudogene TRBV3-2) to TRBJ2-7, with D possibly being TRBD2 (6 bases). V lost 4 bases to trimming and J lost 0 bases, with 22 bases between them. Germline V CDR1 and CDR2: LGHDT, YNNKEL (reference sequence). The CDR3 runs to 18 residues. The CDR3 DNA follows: TGTGCCAGCAGCCGGGGAGGTACGGGCGGTACGAGCTCCTACGAGCAGTACTTC. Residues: CASSRGGTGGTSSYEQYF.

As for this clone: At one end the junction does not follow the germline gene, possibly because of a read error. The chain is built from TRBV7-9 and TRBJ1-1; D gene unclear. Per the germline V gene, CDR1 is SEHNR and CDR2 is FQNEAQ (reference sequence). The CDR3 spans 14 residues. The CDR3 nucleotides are TGTGTCAGCAGCTTAGTGGCAGGAAACACTGAAGCTTTCTTT. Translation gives CVSSLVAGNTEAFF.

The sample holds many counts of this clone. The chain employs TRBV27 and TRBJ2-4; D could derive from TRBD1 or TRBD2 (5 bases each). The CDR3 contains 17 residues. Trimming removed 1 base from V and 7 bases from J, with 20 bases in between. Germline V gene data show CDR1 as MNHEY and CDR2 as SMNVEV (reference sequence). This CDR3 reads CASSLWIRVLGRNIQYF. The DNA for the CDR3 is TGTGCCAGCAGTTTATGGATCAGGGTACTAGGACGGAACATTCAGTACTTC.